This is a list of T cell receptor beta chains from one sample in a study of T cells after yellow fever vaccination. TCRdb reprocessed the 5' RACE reads via MiXCR and lists one record per CDR3 protein. The data contain around 350,000 distinct CDR3 sequences, approximately 10% of them singletons. This sample comprised PBMCs, obtained on the day of the first yellow fever vaccination. Receptors were obtained from a man between 18 and 29 years old who received the YFV17D yellow fever vaccine. The CDR3 runs from the conserved cysteine through the conserved F or W. A D gene is named only where the DNA matches it firmly. Expanded clones get a size class; other rows say once, few or many, or leave the size out.

size,V,J,D,DNA,CDR3
.,TRBV27,TRBJ1-1,TRBD1,TGTGCCAGCAGTTTAATTTTGTTTGGGACAGGGAGGAACACTGAAGCTTTCTTT,CASSLILFGTGRNTEAFF
few,TRBV5-4,TRBJ2-2,TRBD1,TGTGCCAGCAGCTCTGGACAGGGAGACGATACGGACGGGGAGCTGTTTTTT,CASSSGQGDDTDGELFF
.,TRBV7-9,TRBJ1-1,.,TGTGCCAGCAGCGCCCCTCAACCTCTTCCGAACACTGAAGCTTTCTTT,CASSAPQPLPNTEAFF
.,TRBV15,TRBJ2-6,.,TGTGCCACCAGTCCCTCTTCTGGGGCCAACGTCCTGACTTTC,CATSPSSGANVLTF
.,TRBV19,TRBJ2-2,TRBD1,TGTGCCAGTAGAAGGGACAGGGGCAGCACCGGGGAGCTGTTTTTT,CASRRDRGSTGELFF
.,TRBV12-3/TRBV12-4,TRBJ2-1,.,TGTGCCAGCAGTCGACGTGAGCGAGGGGTGAGGGCCTACAATGAGCAGTTCTTC,CASSRRERGVRAYNEQFF
.,TRBV5-1,TRBJ2-3,.,TGCGCCAGCATGCAGGAAGATACGCAGTATTTT,CASMQEDTQYF
.,TRBV7-9,TRBJ2-6,.,TGTGCCAGCAGCTTAGGCGACAGGTCTGGGGCCAACGTCCTGACTTTC,CASSLGDRSGANVLTF
many,TRBV12-3/TRBV12-4,TRBJ1-2,TRBD1,TGTGCCAGCAACACGGACAGGGTGGGAGGCTACACCTTC,CASNTDRVGGYTF
.,TRBV7-9,TRBJ2-6,.,TGTGCCAGCAGCTCCTATGGGGCCAACGTCCTGACTTTC,CASSSYGANVLTF
few,TRBV5-1,TRBJ2-6,.,TGCGCCAGCAGCTTTGACTCTGGGGCCAACGTCCTGACTTTC,CASSFDSGANVLTF
many,TRBV12-3/TRBV12-4,TRBJ2-3,.,TGTGCCAGCAGTCGACGCGTAGATACGCAGTATTTT,CASSRRVDTQYF
.,TRBV29-1,TRBJ1-2,TRBD1,TGCAGCGCCGGGACAGGAAACTATGGCTACACCTTC,CSAGTGNYGYTF
few,TRBV20-1,TRBJ2-3,TRBD1,TGCAGTGCGACAACAGGGGGTAGATGGACAGATACGCAGTATTTT,CSATTGGRWTDTQYF
.,TRBV4-1,TRBJ2-4,TRBD1,TGCGCCAGCAGCGACCACAGGGGCAAAAACATTCAGTACTTC,CASSDHRGKNIQYF
few,TRBV7-2,TRBJ2-3,TRBD2,TGTGCCAGCACCCCGGGACTAGCGGGAGATACGCAGTATTTT,CASTPGLAGDTQYF
few,TRBV6-1,TRBJ2-3,TRBD1,TGTGCCAGCAGTAGACAGGGGGGAGGAGATACGCAGTATTTT,CASSRQGGGDTQYF
many,TRBV12-3/TRBV12-4,TRBJ2-2,.,TGTGCCAGCAGTTCCTACACCTCCCCCGGGACCGGGGAGCTGTTTTTT,CASSSYTSPGTGELFF
few,TRBV20-1,TRBJ2-3,.,TGCAGTGCTAGAGATCGTGCGGGGACTGCAGATACGCAGTATTTT,CSARDRAGTADTQYF
few,TRBV9,TRBJ2-5,TRBD2,TGTGCCAGCAGCATTAGCGGGTCAGAAGAGACCCAGTACTTC,CASSISGSEETQYF
few,TRBV9,TRBJ2-7,TRBD1,TGTGCCAGCAGCGTAGAAGGGACAGGGGACGACGAGCAGTACTTC,CASSVEGTGDDEQYF
.,TRBV19,TRBJ1-5,TRBD1,TGTGCCAGTAGTATTTTGCAGGGGGTTCAGCCCCAGCATTTT,CASSILQGVQPQHF
.,TRBV6-1,TRBJ2-7,TRBD2,TGTGCCAGCACCGGGCTAGCGGGGGCTTACTACGAGCAGTACTTC,CASTGLAGAYYEQYF
.,TRBV13,TRBJ1-2,.,TGTGCCAGCAGCTTAGGCAGGTTCTATGGCTACACCTTC,CASSLGRFYGYTF
many,TRBV9,TRBJ2-1,TRBD2,TGTGCCAGCAGCCCCAGGTCACAGACTAGCGGGGGGTACAATGAGCAGTTCTTC,CASSPRSQTSGGYNEQFF
.,TRBV12-3/TRBV12-4,TRBJ1-3,.,TGTGCCAGCAGACCCGAGGGCTCTGGAAACACCATATATTTT,CASRPEGSGNTIYF
.,TRBV10-3,TRBJ2-4,.,TGTGCCATCAGTGATGGAAACATTCAGTACTTC,CAISDGNIQYF
few,TRBV6-2/TRBV6-3,TRBJ1-5,.,TGTGCCAGCACCCCGGGACGGACAAGGATTCAGCCCCAGCATTTT,CASTPGRTRIQPQHF
.,TRBV4-3,TRBJ2-1,TRBD1,TGCGCCAGCAGCCATGTAGACAGGGTAGAGAATGAGCAGTTCTTC,CASSHVDRVENEQFF
few,TRBV5-1,TRBJ2-1,.,TGCGCCAGCAGCGGAAAAACCGGGGGTCGTAGCTCCTACAATGAGCAGTTCTTC,CASSGKTGGRSSYNEQFF
few,TRBV29-1,TRBJ1-5,TRBD1,TGCAGCGTTGCGACAGGGGGGAATCAGCCCCAGCATTTT,CSVATGGNQPQHF
.,TRBV5-1,TRBJ2-5,.,TGCGCCAGCAGCCGGAGGTACCAAGAGACCCAGTACTTC,CASSRRYQETQYF
.,TRBV5-1,TRBJ2-3,TRBD2,TGCGCCAGCAGCTTCGGGACTAGCGGGTGGACTGATACGCAGTATTTT,CASSFGTSGWTDTQYF
few,TRBV5-1,TRBJ1-1,.,TGCGCCAGCAGCTTGGATAGGGTAAGGACTGAAGCTTTCTTT,CASSLDRVRTEAFF
few,TRBV28,TRBJ2-7,.,TGTGCCAGCAGTTTAGCACTCAGGGGGGGCGAGCAGTACTTC,CASSLALRGGEQYF
few,TRBV6-1,TRBJ2-7,TRBD1,TGTGCCAGCAGTAAGACAGGGCTCACCTACGAGCAGTACTTC,CASSKTGLTYEQYF
.,TRBV20-1,TRBJ2-1,TRBD2,TGCAGTGCCAAACTAGCGGGGGGGCCCATTAGGAATGAGCAGTTCTTC,CSAKLAGGPIRNEQFF
.,TRBV12-3/TRBV12-4,TRBJ2-5,TRBD2,TGTGCCAGCAGTTTAGGGGGACTAGCGGGTCATGGAGAGACCCAGTACTTC,CASSLGGLAGHGETQYF
.,TRBV2,TRBJ1-5,TRBD1,TGTGCCAGCAGTGAACAGGGGGCGCAGCCCCAGCATTTT,CASSEQGAQPQHF
.,TRBV7-2,TRBJ1-2,TRBD1,TGTGCCAGCATCCGGGACAGGGATTTTGGAGGCTACACCTTC,CASIRDRDFGGYTF